Sequencing of this T cell receptor (beta chain) was carried out in a study of blood T cell repertoires in COVID-19 (dated by TCRdb to about 2020). In terms of the full investigation: Samples covering the acute and convalescent phases of COVID-19 were provided by collaborators in the United States, Italy and Spain. The prospective study material was composed of cDNA or gDNA derived from T cells, B-cell-depleted T cells, or PBMCs. The repertoires were released in a freely available public database intended as a resource for research on the immune response to SARS-CoV-2. The samples were drawn from the first 160 participants of the ongoing ImmuneRACE study and from 950 to 1,500 subjects provided by 6 global collaborators. Where available, HLA class I and class II types were taken from metadata supplied by the sample provider and were not determined by assay-based typing. Deeply sampled blood TCRbeta repertoires from subjects exposed to, actively infected with, or recovered from COVID-19 were included in the dataset. Nearly every sample came with metadata listing a de-identified subject ID, COVID-19 status, age in years and sex.

About this clone: Its specific antigen is unknown. Per-nucleotide qualities are absent, and no much larger clonotype sits a single base away.

The research as a whole found: The quantity of clinical and demographic metadata differed by source and by participant and was supplied without curation.

The immunoSEQ Assay, a bias-controlled multiplex PCR, was used to amplify TCRbeta CDR3 regions from genomic DNA. The paper's data handling went like this. The number of nucleated cells in each sample was estimated from the amplification of reference gene primers within the assay. To quantify the absolute abundance of each unique TCRbeta CDR3 rearrangement, sequence reads were collapsed and filtered. For each sample, productive Simpson clonality was calculated by taking the square root of Simpson's diversity index across productive rearrangements. TCRdb holds this immuneACCESS table with in-frame rearrangements only. Some clones are missing; in checked studies, unresolved V genes explain under half, and the rest has no known cause. V and J calls and clone size are copied from that table; D and trimming were computed from the DNA. Recorded for this sample are more than 95,000 clones; around four fifths of them occurred a single time. The ten most abundant clones make up 5.5% of the sample.

Collaborating institutions collected whole blood in K2EDTA tubes following their own protocols. For TCRbeta analysis, collaborators shipped samples as frozen whole blood, isolated PBMCs, or DNA extracted from either of those sample types. CDR1 and CDR2 are read off the germline V gene (reference sequence) as GTSNPN and SVGIG. The cysteine opens and the phenylalanine closes a CDR3 of 16 amino acids. The CDR3 DNA has 48 bases and is translated from base 1. From V the trimming removes 5 bases and from J it removes 0 bases, while the gene matches leave 11 bases of the junction unaccounted for. The sequenced sample was peripheral blood. The receptor comes from a man aged 55 to 70 with acute or convalescent COVID-19. The V and J genes are TRBV30 and TRBJ1-1, and TRBD1 aligns with 8 junction nucleotides. At the DNA level, the sequence is TGTGCCTGGGCCTCCCCACAGGGGGACATGAACACTGAAGCTTTCTTT. This gives the protein CAWASPQGDMNTEAFF.